This T cell receptor (beta chain) emerged from a study of cytomegalovirus exposure and HLA in healthy donors. Across the study: Among the approximately 400 donors who were genotyped, over 70% fell in the genetic ancestry cluster that is associated with self-reported Caucasian donors. The study, taken as a whole, reports: An apparent linkage of common viral pathogens to several of the most significant clusters emerged in a later analysis. Another analysis was done later, and it associated 16,951 TCR beta sequences with HLA alleles at 0.05 false discovery rate.

V was clipped by 6 bases and J by 3 bases; unmatched bases: 11. From germline, CDR1 is SNHLY and CDR2 FYNNEI. This CDR3 is 16 amino acids long. With respect to this clone: The target antigen is unknown.

Use of 60 Vbeta and 13 Jbeta primers characterized the PCR. Clones were sequenced by immunoSEQ multiplex PCR, and TCRdb holds only the in-frame ones, with some missing. The sample has under 200,000 clones, 80% to 85% seen once. The chain carries TRBV2 and TRBJ2-7; 10 bases are a match to TRBD1. The source is a man younger than 35 in good health and CMV-seronegative. Material: PBMCs. The CDR3: CASRAGTGDNSYEQYF. The DNA of the CDR3 is TGTGCCAGCAGGGCCGGGACAGGGGATAATAGCTACGAGCAGTACTTC.